This TCR beta chain was captured in a study of blood T cells in healthy people across ages. The CDR3 spans 15 residues. Trimming removed 3 bases at V and 6 bases at J, with 17 bases between. Germline CDR1 SNHLY, CDR2 FYNNEI. This clonotype was detected ten times or more. A second PCR, run for roughly 7 to 12 cycles, used a sample-barcoded 5' primer plus a J-beta primer mix. Carrying 12 random nucleotides, a template-switch adaptor labeled each individual cDNA molecule. A single record per CDR3 protein comes from TCRdb applying MiXCR to the 5' RACE reads. The sample yields hundreds of thousands of distinct CDR3 sequences, under 30% seen once.

The chain is built from TRBV2 and TRBJ2-5; D might be TRBD1 (5 bases). Source material: blood. This receptor was identified in a woman older than 75 in good health. The chain's CDR3 is CASSDRVGAGKTQYF. CDR3 bases: TGTGCCAGCAGTGATCGAGTAGGGGCAGGGAAGACCCAGTACTTC.